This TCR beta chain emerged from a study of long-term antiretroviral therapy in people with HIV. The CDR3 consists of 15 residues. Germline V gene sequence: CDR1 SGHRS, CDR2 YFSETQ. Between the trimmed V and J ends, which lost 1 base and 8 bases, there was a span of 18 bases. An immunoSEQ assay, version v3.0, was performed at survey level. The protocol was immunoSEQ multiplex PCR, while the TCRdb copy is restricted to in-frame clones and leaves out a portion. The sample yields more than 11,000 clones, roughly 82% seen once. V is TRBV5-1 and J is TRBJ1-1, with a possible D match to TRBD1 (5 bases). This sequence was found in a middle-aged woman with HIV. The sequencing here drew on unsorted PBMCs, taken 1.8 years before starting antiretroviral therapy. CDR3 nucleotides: TGCGCCAGCAGCTTGACCCCCCTCCCTGACAGCGAAGCTTTCTTT. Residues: CASSLTPLPDSEAFF.